Listed below are T cell receptor beta chains from one sample, sequenced in a study of response to subunit inactivated influenza vaccine. TCRdb reprocessed the RT-PCR reads with MiXCR, giving one entry per CDR3 protein. The table includes 450,000 to 600,000 distinct CDR3 sequences, approximately 7.7% detected once. The starting material was PBMCs from blood, obtained less than 30 months after vaccination. Source of these receptors: a man in his fifties or sixties who received an inactivated influenza vaccine. CDR3s include the opening cysteine and the closing phenylalanine or tryptophan. D genes are given only for firm matches. Size is stated for part of the rows, as once, few or many counts, or as a class when the clone is expanded.

V gene: TRBV12-3/TRBV12-4
clone size: few
J gene: TRBJ2-2
D gene: TRBD2
CDR3 DNA: TGTGCCAGCAGTACGAGGGCTAGCGGGACGTTTCCCGGGGAGCTGTTTTTT
CDR3 protein: CASSTRASGTFPGELFF

V gene: TRBV4-2
clone size: NA
J gene: TRBJ2-3
D gene: TRBD2
CDR3 DNA: TGTGCCAGCGGCTGGGCCCAGACTAGCGGGAATGCAGATACGCAGTATTTT
CDR3 protein: CASGWAQTSGNADTQYF

V gene: TRBV4-2
clone size: NA
J gene: TRBJ1-2
D gene: TRBD1
CDR3 DNA: TGTGCCAGCAGCCAGGTGGGACAGGGAAACTATGGCTACACCTTC
CDR3 protein: CASSQVGQGNYGYTF

V gene: TRBV12-3/TRBV12-4
clone size: NA
J gene: TRBJ2-7
D gene: NA
CDR3 DNA: TGTGCCAGCAGTCCATTATCGACGGGGGCCTCCTACGAGCAGTACTTC
CDR3 protein: CASSPLSTGASYEQYF

V gene: TRBV6-5
clone size: NA
J gene: TRBJ1-2
D gene: NA
CDR3 DNA: TGTGCCAGCAGTTACGATTCCCGGACGCTGGGCTATGGCTACACCTTC
CDR3 protein: CASSYDSRTLGYGYTF

V gene: TRBV12-3/TRBV12-4
clone size: many
J gene: TRBJ2-3
D gene: TRBD1
CDR3 DNA: TGTGCCAGCAGTTTTCAGGGGGCAGGCACAGATACGCAGTATTTT
CDR3 protein: CASSFQGAGTDTQYF

V gene: TRBV20-1
clone size: few
J gene: TRBJ2-7
D gene: NA
CDR3 DNA: TGCAGTGCTAGACCCGTTATGGAGCAGTACTTC
CDR3 protein: CSARPVMEQYF

V gene: TRBV4-1
clone size: NA
J gene: TRBJ2-1
D gene: NA
CDR3 DNA: TGCGCCAGCAGCCAAGATTGGCGTGAGCAGTTCTTC
CDR3 protein: CASSQDWREQFF

V gene: TRBV6-5
clone size: NA
J gene: TRBJ2-3
D gene: NA
CDR3 DNA: TGTGCCAGCAGTTTTGAGGGGACGAGAACAGATACGCAGTATTTT
CDR3 protein: CASSFEGTRTDTQYF

V gene: TRBV4-1
clone size: many
J gene: TRBJ2-3
D gene: NA
CDR3 DNA: TGCGCCAGCAGCCAAGATACAGGAAAGAGCACAGATACGCAGTATTTT
CDR3 protein: CASSQDTGKSTDTQYF

V gene: TRBV18
clone size: NA
J gene: TRBJ1-1
D gene: NA
CDR3 DNA: TGTGCCAGCTCACCACCAGGGGGTGATGAAACTTTCTTT
CDR3 protein: CASSPPGGDETFF

V gene: TRBV20-1
clone size: NA
J gene: TRBJ2-3
D gene: NA
CDR3 DNA: TGCAGTGCTAGTAGACAGTACTTCACAGATACGCAGTATTTT
CDR3 protein: CSASRQYFTDTQYF

V gene: TRBV4-1
clone size: few
J gene: TRBJ2-7
D gene: NA
CDR3 DNA: TGCGCCAGCGGCGGGACAGAAAAAGCCTACGAGCAGTACTTC
CDR3 protein: CASGGTEKAYEQYF

V gene: TRBV20-1
clone size: few
J gene: TRBJ2-1
D gene: NA
CDR3 DNA: TGCAGTGCTGACCCGGGACATAAAACGGATGAGCAGTTCTTC
CDR3 protein: CSADPGHKTDEQFF

V gene: TRBV24-1
clone size: NA
J gene: TRBJ2-3
D gene: NA
CDR3 DNA: TGTGCCACCCAAGGTGAAGCGGATACGCAGTATTTT
CDR3 protein: CATQGEADTQYF

V gene: TRBV2
clone size: NA
J gene: TRBJ2-4
D gene: NA
CDR3 DNA: TGTGCCACCAGCGAGAACATTCAGTACTTC
CDR3 protein: CATSENIQYF

V gene: TRBV30
clone size: NA
J gene: TRBJ1-1
D gene: NA
CDR3 DNA: TGTGCCTGGAGACGGGATGAGATGAACACTGAAGCTTTCTTT
CDR3 protein: CAWRRDEMNTEAFF

V gene: TRBV6-1
clone size: NA
J gene: TRBJ2-7
D gene: TRBD1
CDR3 DNA: TGTGCCAGCAGCCAAACACGGACAGGGGGGTATGAGCAGTACTTC
CDR3 protein: CASSQTRTGGYEQYF

V gene: TRBV2
clone size: NA
J gene: TRBJ2-4
D gene: TRBD2
CDR3 DNA: TGTGCCAGCAGACCTAACCCGGGGGGATCGGACATTCAGTACTTC
CDR3 protein: CASRPNPGGSDIQYF

V gene: TRBV4-3
clone size: NA
J gene: TRBJ2-5
D gene: NA
CDR3 DNA: TGCGCCAGCAGCCAAGCAAGGACCACAGGAGAGACCCAGTACTTC
CDR3 protein: CASSQARTTGETQYF

V gene: TRBV25-1
clone size: NA
J gene: TRBJ2-3
D gene: NA
CDR3 DNA: TGTGCCAGCAGTGAATCTGTGGGGCCAGATACGCAGTATTTT
CDR3 protein: CASSESVGPDTQYF

V gene: TRBV4-2
clone size: NA
J gene: TRBJ2-1
D gene: TRBD1
CDR3 DNA: TGTGCCAGCAGCCGGGACCTGGGACAGGGGTATCGTGAGCAGTTCTTC
CDR3 protein: CASSRDLGQGYREQFF

V gene: TRBV29-1
clone size: many
J gene: TRBJ2-2
D gene: NA
CDR3 DNA: TGCAGCGCGATTTCGGAGGGCGGGGAGCTGTTTTTT
CDR3 protein: CSAISEGGELFF

V gene: TRBV29-1
clone size: NA
J gene: TRBJ2-6
D gene: NA
CDR3 DNA: TGCAGCGTTGACGGCTCTGGGGCCAACGTCCTGACTTTC
CDR3 protein: CSVDGSGANVLTF

V gene: TRBV7-6
clone size: few
J gene: TRBJ2-7
D gene: NA
CDR3 DNA: TGTGCCAGCAGCCAAGGGACATCACCCGGCGAGCAGTACTTC
CDR3 protein: CASSQGTSPGEQYF

V gene: TRBV3-1
clone size: many
J gene: TRBJ2-7
D gene: NA
CDR3 DNA: TGTGCCAGCAGCCAAGATCCTTATACCTACGAGCAGTACTTC
CDR3 protein: CASSQDPYTYEQYF

V gene: TRBV7-2
clone size: few
J gene: TRBJ2-7
D gene: NA
CDR3 DNA: TGTGCCAGCGGGAGGACAGATTCCTACGAGCAGTACTTC
CDR3 protein: CASGRTDSYEQYF

V gene: TRBV28
clone size: NA
J gene: TRBJ2-7
D gene: TRBD1
CDR3 DNA: TGTGCCAGCAGTTTGTGGGACAGCGCCTACGAGCAGTACTTC
CDR3 protein: CASSLWDSAYEQYF

V gene: TRBV12-3/TRBV12-4
clone size: few
J gene: TRBJ1-3
D gene: TRBD1
CDR3 DNA: TGTGCCAGCACCCAGGGGGGGGGTGGAAACACCATATATTTT
CDR3 protein: CASTQGGGGNTIYF

V gene: TRBV4-3
clone size: NA
J gene: TRBJ2-7
D gene: TRBD2
CDR3 DNA: TGCGCCAGCAGCCAAGATATCGGGTCTAGCGGGAACTACGAGCAGTACTTC
CDR3 protein: CASSQDIGSSGNYEQYF

V gene: TRBV11-2
clone size: NA
J gene: TRBJ2-3
D gene: NA
CDR3 DNA: TGTGCCAGCAGCTTAAATCGGCCCCCCGGGGATACGCAGTATTTT
CDR3 protein: CASSLNRPPGDTQYF

V gene: TRBV12-3/TRBV12-4
clone size: many
J gene: TRBJ2-7
D gene: TRBD1
CDR3 DNA: TGTGCCAGCAGTTTGGACAGGGGAACCTACGAGCAGTACTTC
CDR3 protein: CASSLDRGTYEQYF

V gene: TRBV15
clone size: many
J gene: TRBJ2-3
D gene: TRBD2
CDR3 DNA: TGTGCCACCAGCAGAGAGGCGGTCTGGGCTAGCGGGAGGGCCTCAGATACGCAGTATTTT
CDR3 protein: CATSREAVWASGRASDTQYF

V gene: TRBV5-1
clone size: few
J gene: TRBJ2-3
D gene: NA
CDR3 DNA: TGCGCCAGCAGCTTGGAGGTGGTTGCAGATACGCAGTATTTT
CDR3 protein: CASSLEVVADTQYF

V gene: TRBV4-1
clone size: NA
J gene: TRBJ1-5
D gene: NA
CDR3 DNA: TGCGCCAGCAGCCAACCCGGGACCCCGGGGCCCCAGCATTTT
CDR3 protein: CASSQPGTPGPQHF

V gene: TRBV5-1
clone size: NA
J gene: TRBJ1-6
D gene: NA
CDR3 DNA: TGCGCCAGCAGCTTGGCCGAAGGGCAACCCAATTCACCCCTCCACTTT
CDR3 protein: CASSLAEGQPNSPLHF

V gene: TRBV20-1
clone size: many
J gene: TRBJ2-3
D gene: NA
CDR3 DNA: TGCAGTGCTAGGCCGACTGAATGGGACACAGATACGCAGTATTTT
CDR3 protein: CSARPTEWDTDTQYF

V gene: TRBV27
clone size: many
J gene: TRBJ2-4
D gene: TRBD1
CDR3 DNA: TGTGCCAGCAGTGTCAAATCCACAGGGGTCAATCCCAAAAACATTCAGTACTTC
CDR3 protein: CASSVKSTGVNPKNIQYF

V gene: TRBV20-1
clone size: NA
J gene: TRBJ2-5
D gene: TRBD2
CDR3 DNA: TGCAGTGCTAGAGATCCGAGCTTTCCAGCGGGGGAGACCCAGTACTTC
CDR3 protein: CSARDPSFPAGETQYF

V gene: TRBV10-2
clone size: few
J gene: TRBJ2-1
D gene: NA
CDR3 DNA: TGCGCCAGCAGACCGGACCGATACAATGAGCAGTTCTTC
CDR3 protein: CASRPDRYNEQFF

V gene: TRBV15
clone size: few
J gene: TRBJ2-3
D gene: TRBD2
CDR3 DNA: TGTGCCACCAGCAGAGATCGGGGGGGCGGAGATACGCAGTATTTT
CDR3 protein: CATSRDRGGGDTQYF

V gene: TRBV3-1
clone size: few
J gene: TRBJ2-7
D gene: TRBD1
CDR3 DNA: TGTGCCAGCAGCCAAGATCCGAGTTCGAGGGGGCCCGCCTACGAGCAGTACTTC
CDR3 protein: CASSQDPSSRGPAYEQYF

V gene: TRBV4-2
clone size: NA
J gene: TRBJ2-5
D gene: NA
CDR3 DNA: TGTGCCAGCAGCCAGGGCGTTGCAGACCAAGAGACCCAGTACTTC
CDR3 protein: CASSQGVADQETQYF

V gene: TRBV5-6
clone size: NA
J gene: TRBJ2-7
D gene: NA
CDR3 DNA: TGTGCCAGCAGCGCAGGGGTCGTGGGCTACGAGCAGTACTTC
CDR3 protein: CASSAGVVGYEQYF

V gene: TRBV6-1
clone size: NA
J gene: TRBJ1-2
D gene: NA
CDR3 DNA: TGTGCCAGCGGTAGGGGGGGACGGCGGCACAATGGCTACACCTTC
CDR3 protein: CASGRGGRRHNGYTF